Listed below are T cell receptor beta chains from one sample, sequenced in a study of cytomegalovirus exposure and HLA in healthy donors. Only in-frame clones appear in the TCRdb table, and some are missing; sequencing was by immunoSEQ multiplex PCR. The table records roughly 140,000 clones, approximately 80% of them present only once. The specimen sequenced was PBMCs. Source of these receptors: a man younger than 45 in good health and CMV-seropositive. CDR3s include the opening cysteine and the closing phenylalanine or tryptophan. A D gene is named only where the DNA matches it firmly. Clone size appears in some rows only: once, few, many, or a class for an expanded clone.

TRBD1	14	TRBV2	TRBJ2-7	once	TGTGCCACCTCGGGACAGGGCAACTCCTACGAGCAGTACTTC	CATSGQGNSYEQYF
TRBD2	14	TRBV6-5	TRBJ2-5	once	TGTGCCAGCAGCCCCGCTAGCGGACAAGAGACCCAGTACTTC	CASSPASGQETQYF
TRBD1	11	TRBV7-9	TRBJ2-7	NA	TGTTCCAGCAGCTTCCAGGGGGTGCAGTACTTC	CSSSFQGVQYF
NA	16	TRBV28	TRBJ1-1	NA	TGTGCCAGCACCCTAACAGGAAAGTTCATGAACACTGAAGCTTTCTTT	CASTLTGKFMNTEAFF
TRBD1	12	TRBV5-1	TRBJ2-7	NA	TGCGCCAGCAACGCAGGGGGTTACGAGCAGTACTTC	CASNAGGYEQYF
TRBD2	14	TRBV5-1	TRBJ2-1	NA	TGCGCCAGCAGCTCTCTAGCGGGAGCGGTGGAGCAGTTCTTC	CASSSLAGAVEQFF
NA	14	TRBV7-9	TRBJ2-3	NA	TGTGCCAGCAGCTTAGACAGGGGCACAGATACGCAGTATTTT	CASSLDRGTDTQYF
TRBD1	14	TRBV11-2	TRBJ2-7	once	TGTGCCAGCAGCTTCAGACAGGGGGTCCGCGAGCAGTACTTC	CASSFRQGVREQYF
NA	15	TRBV25-1	TRBJ2-1	NA	TGTGCCAGCAGTGATCCCGGGACTCTCCTGAGTGAGCAGTTCTTC	CASSDPGTLLSEQFF
TRBD1	14	TRBV15	TRBJ2-7	NA	TGTGCCACCAGTCTCGGGACAGTCTCCTACGAGCAGTACTTC	CATSLGTVSYEQYF
TRBD1	15	TRBV25-1	TRBJ2-5	once	TGTGCCAGCAGTGGCCCGGGACAGGGGGCTGGTGAGCAGTACTTC	CASSGPGQGAGEQYF
NA	16	TRBV5-1	TRBJ1-5	NA	TGCGCCAGCAGCCCTAACGGGCAGGGTGGTACTCAGCCCCAGCATTTT	CASSPNGQGGTQPQHF
TRBD1	14	TRBV9	TRBJ1-2	NA	TGTGCCAGCAGCGGACGCCAGGGGGCTGGGGGCTACACCTTC	CASSGRQGAGGYTF
TRBD1	14	TRBV5-1	TRBJ1-2	NA	TGCGCCAGCAGCCTGACGAGGGACAGCTATGGCTACACCTTC	CASSLTRDSYGYTF
NA	15	TRBV6-5	TRBJ1-2	NA	TGTGCCAGCAGTTACTCGGGCAGGGGTTCAGATGGCTACACCTTC	CASSYSGRGSDGYTF